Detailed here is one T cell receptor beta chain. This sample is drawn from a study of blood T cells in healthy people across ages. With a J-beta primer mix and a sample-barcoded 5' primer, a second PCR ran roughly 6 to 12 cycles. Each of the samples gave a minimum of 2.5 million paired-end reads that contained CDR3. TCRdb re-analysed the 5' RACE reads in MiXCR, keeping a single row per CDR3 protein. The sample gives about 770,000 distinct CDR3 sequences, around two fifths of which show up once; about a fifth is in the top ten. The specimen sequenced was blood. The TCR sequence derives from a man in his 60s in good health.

CDR3 sequence: CASSGGTLEGYTF. The CDR3 DNA reads as TGTGCCAGCAGCGGGGGGACCCTTGAGGGCTACACCTTC. The chain links TRBV7-9 to TRBJ1-2; D is possibly TRBD1 (5 bases). Deletions cut 5 bases from V and 8 bases from J, with 15 bases between. The length of the CDR3 is 13 residues. CDR1 is SEHNR, CDR2 FQNEAQ, per germline (reference sequence).